Given below is one T cell receptor beta chain in context. Antigen unknown. The sample comes from a study of monozygotic twins with inflammatory bowel disease. The study, taken as a whole, reports: Discrimination among different T cell subtypes was not achievable.

The CDR3 length is 16 residues. Each CDR3 protein gets one entry in TCRdb, which reprocessed the 5' RACE reads and gives no DNA. This sample lists 85,000 to 110,000 distinct CDR3 sequences; its ten largest clones have roughly 1.9%. The source material was blood. The chain is built from TRBV12-3 or TRBV12-4 and TRBJ1-4; there is no DNA to check the TCRdb D call of TRBD1. The receptor was isolated from a human donor with ulcerative colitis or Crohn's disease, or a healthy co-twin of an affected twin (not recorded which). The CDR3 loop is CASLDWGRLTNEKLFF.